These 9 T cell receptor beta chains were sequenced from one sample in a study of cytomegalovirus exposure and HLA in healthy donors. It was with 60 Vbeta and 13 Jbeta primers that the PCR ran. Produced via immunoSEQ multiplex PCR; TCRdb's table is partial and in-frame only. The repertoire has around 210,000 clones, 70% to 80% of them found once; the top ten carry about 2.7%. The sequenced sample was PBMCs. These receptors originate from a woman between 25 and 40 years old in good health and CMV-seronegative.

J is TRBJ1-4 and V is TRBV6-5; 10 bases are shared with TRBD1. Germline V gene sequence: CDR1 MNHEY, CDR2 SVGAGI. This CDR3 comprises 14 residues. J gave up 6 bases and V 6 bases, and 4 bases lay outside the gene matches. The CDR3 DNA reads TGTGCCAGCAGCAGACAGGGGGCCCATGAAAAACTGTTTTTT. As protein: CASSRQGAHEKLFF.

The sample holds one count of this clone. The gene calls are TRBV7-6 and TRBJ1-5, with D unclear. Germline CDR1 reads SGHVS; CDR2 reads FNYEAQ. V lost 0 bases and J lost 5, with 5 bases in between. This CDR3 comprises 13 residues. The CDR3 region is CASSLALHQPQHF. The CDR3 DNA is TGTGCCAGCAGCTTAGCCCTTCATCAGCCCCAGCATTTT.

This chain connects TRBV19 to TRBJ1-5, with a possible D match to TRBD1 (5 bases). Trimming took off 4 bases at V and 3 bases at J, with 16 bases between the two ends. This CDR3 is built from 16 residues. CDR1 is LNHDA, CDR2 SQIVND, per germline (reference sequence). CDR3 in DNA: TGTGCCAGTAGTACCATGGCGACAGTTGCCAATCAGCCCCAGCATTTT. Residues: CASSTMATVANQPQHF.

This clone came up once. This chain connects TRBV30 to TRBJ2-7; the match to TRBD1 covers 9 bases. The CDR3 loop spans 16 amino acids. V trimming: 3 bases; J trimming: 4 bases; junction bases outside the gene matches: 13. Per germline, CDR1 GTSNPN and CDR2 SVGIG (reference sequence). CDR3 nucleotide sequence: TGTGCCTGGAGGAGCCTGGGACAGGGTTTGACGTACGAGCAGTACTTC. Protein: CAWRSLGQGLTYEQYF.

The chain has TRBV19 and TRBJ1-1; weak D call: TRBD1 (6 bases). CDR3 size: 15 residues. Deletions cut 3 bases from V and 2 bases from J, with 13 bases between. In germline, CDR1 is LNHDA, CDR2 SQIVND (reference sequence). CDR3 coding DNA: TGTGCCAGTAGTATCCCCGGGACACATAACACTGAAGCTTTCTTT. Protein sequence: CASSIPGTHNTEAFF.

This chain joins TRBV6-5 and TRBJ2-6; maybe TRBD1 (5 bases). Germline V CDR1 and CDR2: MNHEY, SVGAGI. V lost 6 bases, J lost 4 bases, and 10 bases lay in between. The CDR3 covers 14 residues. CDR3 in amino acids: CASSQGLGANVLTF. Written as DNA, the CDR3 is TGTGCCAGCAGCCAGGGTCTCGGGGCCAACGTCCTGACTTTC.

The chain links TRBV7-9 to TRBJ2-1, with 8 bases that match TRBD2. The V gene end was trimmed by 0 bases and the J gene end by 4 bases; junction bases not matched to a gene: 2. The CDR3 is made up of 15 amino acids. From germline, CDR1 is SEHNR and CDR2 FQNEAQ (reference sequence). The CDR3 DNA reads TGTGCCAGCAGCTTAGCTAGCGGGGAATACAATGAGCAGTTCTTC. Its protein is CASSLASGEYNEQFF. Full variable domain (remainder filled in from reference TRBV7-9 and TRBJ2-1): DTGVSQNPRHKITKRGQNVTFRCDPISEHNRLYWYRQTLGQGPEFLTYFQNEAQLEKSRLLSDRFSAERPKGSFSTLEIQRTEQGDSAMYLCASSLASGEYNEQFFGPGTRLTVL.

The chain carries TRBV5-4 and TRBJ2-5; 8 nucleotides agree with TRBD2. Germline CDR1 is SGHNT and CDR2 is YYREEE (reference sequence). The trim removed 2 bases at V and 1 base at J, leaving 4 bases unmatched. The CDR3 runs to 15 residues. CDR3 sequence reads: CASSFLLAGQETQYF. The CDR3 bases are TGTGCCAGCAGCTTCCTGCTAGCGGGCCAAGAGACCCAGTACTTC.

The V call is TRBV29-1, the J call TRBJ2-5; TRBD1 agrees at 10 bases. The DNA end lines up better with TRBJ2-7; the J call may be wrong. The CDR3 consists of 13 residues. Per the germline V gene, CDR1 is SQVTM and CDR2 is ANQGSEA. The chain's CDR3 is CSVDAGQGYEQYF. Written as DNA, the CDR3 is TGCAGCGTTGACGCGGGACAGGGGTACGAGCAGTACTTC.